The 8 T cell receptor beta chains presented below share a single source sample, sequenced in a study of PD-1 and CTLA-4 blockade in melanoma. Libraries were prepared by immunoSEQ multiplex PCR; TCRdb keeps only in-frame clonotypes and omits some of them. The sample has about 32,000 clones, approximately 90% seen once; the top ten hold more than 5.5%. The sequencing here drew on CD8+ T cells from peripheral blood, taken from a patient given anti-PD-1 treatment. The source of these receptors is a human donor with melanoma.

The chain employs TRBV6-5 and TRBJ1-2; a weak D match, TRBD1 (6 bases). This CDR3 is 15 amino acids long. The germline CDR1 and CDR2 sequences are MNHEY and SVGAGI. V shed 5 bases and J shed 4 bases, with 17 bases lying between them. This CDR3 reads CASSLSGALTYGYTF. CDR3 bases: TGTGCCAGCAGTCTCTCAGGGGCCTTAACCTATGGCTACACCTTC.

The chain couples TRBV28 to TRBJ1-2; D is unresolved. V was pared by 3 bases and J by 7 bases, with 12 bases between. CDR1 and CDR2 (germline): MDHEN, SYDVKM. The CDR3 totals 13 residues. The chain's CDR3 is CASSFDPEGGYTF. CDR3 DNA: TGTGCCAGCAGTTTTGATCCTGAGGGTGGCTACACCTTC.

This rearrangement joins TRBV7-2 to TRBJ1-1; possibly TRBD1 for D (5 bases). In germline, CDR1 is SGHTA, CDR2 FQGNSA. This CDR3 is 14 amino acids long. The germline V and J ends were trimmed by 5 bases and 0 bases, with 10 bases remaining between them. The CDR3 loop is CASSPGGMNTEAFF. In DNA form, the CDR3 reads TGTGCCAGCAGCCCCGGGGGGATGAACACTGAAGCTTTCTTT.

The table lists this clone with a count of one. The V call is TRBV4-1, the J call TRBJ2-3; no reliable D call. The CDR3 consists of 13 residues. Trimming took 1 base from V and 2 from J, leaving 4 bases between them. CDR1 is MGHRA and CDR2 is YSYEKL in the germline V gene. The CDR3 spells CASSQVPTDTQYF. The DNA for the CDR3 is TGCGCCAGCAGCCAAGTCCCCACAGATACGCAGTATTTT.

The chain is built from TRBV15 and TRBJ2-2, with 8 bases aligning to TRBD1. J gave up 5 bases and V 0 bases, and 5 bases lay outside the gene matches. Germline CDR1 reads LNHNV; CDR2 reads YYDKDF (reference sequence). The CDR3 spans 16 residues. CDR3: CATSRDGQGPTGELFF. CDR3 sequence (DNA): TGTGCCACCAGCAGAGACGGACAGGGCCCAACCGGGGAGCTGTTTTTT.

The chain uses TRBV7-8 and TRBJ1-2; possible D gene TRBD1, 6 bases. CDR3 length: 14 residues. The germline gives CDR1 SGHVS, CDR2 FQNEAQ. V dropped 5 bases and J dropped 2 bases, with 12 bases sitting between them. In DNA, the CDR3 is TGTGCCAGCAGCCCGCGACAGGAGAACTATGGCTACACCTTC. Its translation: CASSPRQENYGYTF.

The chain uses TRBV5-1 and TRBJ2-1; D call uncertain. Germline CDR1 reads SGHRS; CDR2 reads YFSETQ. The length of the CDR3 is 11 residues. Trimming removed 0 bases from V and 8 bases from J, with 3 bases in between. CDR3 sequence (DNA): TGCGCCAGCAGCTTGGCGGATGAGCAGTTCTTC. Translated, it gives CASSLADEQFF.

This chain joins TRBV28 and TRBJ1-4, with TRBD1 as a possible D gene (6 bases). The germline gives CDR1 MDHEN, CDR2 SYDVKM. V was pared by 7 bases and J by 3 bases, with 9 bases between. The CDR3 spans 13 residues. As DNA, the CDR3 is TGTGCCAGCATCAGGGGATCTAATGAAAAACTGTTTTTT. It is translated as CASIRGSNEKLFF.